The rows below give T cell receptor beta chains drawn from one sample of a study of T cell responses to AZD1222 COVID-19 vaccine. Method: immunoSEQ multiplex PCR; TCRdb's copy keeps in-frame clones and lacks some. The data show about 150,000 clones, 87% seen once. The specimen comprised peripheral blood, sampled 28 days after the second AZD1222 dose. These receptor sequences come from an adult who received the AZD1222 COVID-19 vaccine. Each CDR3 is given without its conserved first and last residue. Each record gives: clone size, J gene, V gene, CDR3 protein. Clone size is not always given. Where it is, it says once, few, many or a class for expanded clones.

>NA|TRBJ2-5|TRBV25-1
ASSDLPGRGSGETQY
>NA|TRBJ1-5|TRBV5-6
ASSFGAEAQH
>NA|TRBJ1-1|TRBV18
ASSRDRDNTEAF
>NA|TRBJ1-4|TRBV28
ASDGGGTNEKLF
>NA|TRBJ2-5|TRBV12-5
ASGLGQGYEETQY
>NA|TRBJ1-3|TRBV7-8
ASSFGTGRFSGNTIY
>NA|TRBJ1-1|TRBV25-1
ASTQRGAINTEAF
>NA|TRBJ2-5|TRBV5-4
ASSFAGQETQY
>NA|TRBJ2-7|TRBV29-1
SVAGGYEQY
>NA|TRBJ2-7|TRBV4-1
ASSPPGLARTEQY
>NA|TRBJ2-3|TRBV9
ASSETGSRDTQY
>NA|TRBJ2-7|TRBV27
ASSESSYEQY
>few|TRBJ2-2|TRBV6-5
ASRLGVNTGELF
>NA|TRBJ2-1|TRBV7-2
ASSLFRDGTNEQF
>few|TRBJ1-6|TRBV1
TSSQDWSRGGYNSPLH